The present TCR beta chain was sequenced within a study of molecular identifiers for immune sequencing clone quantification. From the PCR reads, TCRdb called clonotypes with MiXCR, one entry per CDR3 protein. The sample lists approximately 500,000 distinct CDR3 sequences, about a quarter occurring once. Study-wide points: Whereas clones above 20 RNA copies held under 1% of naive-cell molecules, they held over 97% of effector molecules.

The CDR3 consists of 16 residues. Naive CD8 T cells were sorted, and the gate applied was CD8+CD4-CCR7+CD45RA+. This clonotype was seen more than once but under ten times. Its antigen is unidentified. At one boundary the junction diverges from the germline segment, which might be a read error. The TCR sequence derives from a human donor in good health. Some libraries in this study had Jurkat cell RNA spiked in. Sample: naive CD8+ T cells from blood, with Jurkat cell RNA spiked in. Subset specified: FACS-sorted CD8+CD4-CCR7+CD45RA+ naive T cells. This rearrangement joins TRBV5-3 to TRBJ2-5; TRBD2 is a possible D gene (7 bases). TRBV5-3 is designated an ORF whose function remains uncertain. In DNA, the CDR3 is TGTGCCAGCTCCCCAGCTGGGGGGGCGCAACAAGACACCCAGTACTTT. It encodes CASSPAGGAQQDTQYF.